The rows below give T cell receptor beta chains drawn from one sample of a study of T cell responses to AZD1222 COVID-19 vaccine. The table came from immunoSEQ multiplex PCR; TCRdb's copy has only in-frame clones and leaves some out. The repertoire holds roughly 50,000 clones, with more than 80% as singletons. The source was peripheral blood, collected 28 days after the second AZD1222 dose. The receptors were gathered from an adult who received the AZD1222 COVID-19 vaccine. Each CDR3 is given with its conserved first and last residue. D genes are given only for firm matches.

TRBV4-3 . CASSQDQWDPNTEAFF
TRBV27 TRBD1 CASSSFTGTGYDEQYF
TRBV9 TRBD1 CASSVSWTGGELFF
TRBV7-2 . CASSLPPGGTGELFF
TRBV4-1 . CASSPGPTRRWYEQYF
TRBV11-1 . CASSLEVGTELFF
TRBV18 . CASSPTRGLAQGEQYF
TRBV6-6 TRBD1 CASSYRGQGSYGYTF
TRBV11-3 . CASSLELNYGYTF
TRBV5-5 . CASSLTSPTDTQYF
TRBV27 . CASSLKGGANYGYTF
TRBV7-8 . CASSLSRASAFF
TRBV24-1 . CATSDFGEKLFF
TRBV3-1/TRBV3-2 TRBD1 CASSRGQGFDTQYF
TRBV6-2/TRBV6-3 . CASSYSGTTSRGYTF
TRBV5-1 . CASRETYNSPLHF
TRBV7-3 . CASSLMVGSSYNEQFF
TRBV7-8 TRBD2 CASVPGLAGGRNETQYF
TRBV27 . CASSHWVTNTGELFF
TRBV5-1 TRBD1 CASRLLGQEEGGELFF
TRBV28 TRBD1 CASSLESGQIYNSPLHF
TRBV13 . CASSLGRGSYEQYF
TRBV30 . CAWSLQRTEAFF
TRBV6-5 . CASSQQGSYNEQFF
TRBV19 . CASRIRGQSSGANVLTF
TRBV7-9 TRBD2 CASSSGGEREVPHNEQFF
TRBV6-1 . CASSEGVETGFGFF
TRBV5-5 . CASSLAVVGSEQYF
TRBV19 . CASSVGRSTNEKLFF
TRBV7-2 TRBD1 CASSTPVGQGNTPSYGYTF
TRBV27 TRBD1 CASSQGQGPFYEQYF
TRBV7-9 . CASSSRGGNTGELFF
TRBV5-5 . CASSRATALSGYTF
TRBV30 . CAWSSPDTGANYGYTF
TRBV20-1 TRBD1 CSASWRQGVNEQFF
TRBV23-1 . CASGPNKNTNEKLFF
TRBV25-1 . CASSDPVQETQYF
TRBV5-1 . CASSSGEVSYEQYF
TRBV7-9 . CASSLEGTPNTEAFF
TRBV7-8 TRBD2 CASSLEGTSGYEQYF
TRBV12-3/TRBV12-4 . CASSLPVNEKLFF
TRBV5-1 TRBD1 CASSLVQGENYGYTF
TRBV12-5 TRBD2 CASGLTGLAGIQETQYF
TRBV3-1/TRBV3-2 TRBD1 CASSLIGDSLTDTQYF
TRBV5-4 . CASSLADTQYF
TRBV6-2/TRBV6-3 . CASSYSRGIGETQYF